This TCR beta chain was retrieved from a study of early T cells in non-severe SARS-CoV-2 infection. Trimming left V 4 bases short and J 7 bases short, with 10 bases between. This CDR3 spans 13 amino acids. The germline gives CDR1 SNHLY, CDR2 FYNNEI. This clonotype was counted many times. As part of library construction, unique molecular identifiers were attached to individual cDNA molecules. Via MiXCR, TCRdb re-called the 5' RACE reads, giving one row per CDR3 protein. The data show 70,000 to 90,000 distinct CDR3 sequences, 14% to 15% seen once. The chain combines TRBV2 with TRBJ2-2; D perhaps matches TRBD2 (5 bases). Sample: whole blood. The TCR comes from an adult who was a healthcare worker with PCR-confirmed SARS-CoV-2 infection or an uninfected control (not recorded which). Written as DNA, the CDR3 is TGTGCCAGCAGTGGAGCGGCTAACGGGGAGCTGTTTTTT. Encoded protein: CASSGAANGELFF.